These 19 T cell receptor beta chains came from one sample sequenced in a study of T cell changes during pregnancy in multiple sclerosis. TCRdb's table, derived via immunoSEQ multiplex PCR, lists solely in-frame clones and lacks some. The sample contains roughly 20,000 clones, around 89% of which appear only once. The sequenced sample was CD8+ T cells from peripheral blood mononuclear cells, obtained in the first trimester of pregnancy. Receptors originate from a female donor with multiple sclerosis, enrolled in a pregnancy study.

The chain recombines TRBV6-4 with TRBJ2-3, with 10 bases fitting TRBD2. The V and J ends lost 3 bases and 4 bases, in that order; junction bases with no gene match: 4. The germline V gene has CDR1 MRHNA and CDR2 SNTAGT. The CDR3 loop spans 15 amino acids. The CDR3 DNA follows: TGTGCCAGCAGTGAGGTAGCGGGAGGTTCAGATACGCAGTATTTT. This encodes CASSEVAGGSDTQYF.

The J gene is TRBJ1-1, the V gene TRBV7-2; no reliable D call. Germline values: CDR1 SGHTA, CDR2 FQGNSA. Deletions cut 1 base from V and 0 bases from J, with 6 bases between. CDR3 length: 14 amino acids. CDR3 DNA sequence: TGTGCCAGCAGCTTAGAGCCCATGAACACTGAAGCTTTCTTT. Translating it yields CASSLEPMNTEAFF. The full variable domain, completed using reference TRBV7-2 and TRBJ1-1, is GAGVSQSPSNKVTEKGKDVELRCDPISGHTALYWYRQSLGQGLEFLIYFQGNSAPDKSGLPSDRFSAERTGGSVSTLTIQRTQQEDSAVYLCASSLEPMNTEAFFGQGTRLTVV.

The rearrangement joins TRBV28 to TRBJ2-6; D might be TRBD2 (7 bases). The length of the CDR3 is 14 residues. Germline V gene lookup returns CDR1 MDHEN and CDR2 SYDVKM. V was cut by 5 bases and J by 7 bases, with 12 bases left in between. The chain's CDR3 is CASSRGAVANVLTF. The CDR3 nucleotides are TGTGCCAGCAGTCGGGGGGCGGTAGCCAACGTCCTGACTTTC. Full variable domain (rest looked up from reference TRBV28 and TRBJ2-6): DVKVTQSSRYLVKRTGEKVFLECVQDMDHENMFWYRQDPGLGLRLIYFSYDVKMKEKGDIPEGYSVSREKKERFSLILESASTNQTSMYLCASSRGAVANVLTFGAGSRLTVL.

The V gene is TRBV7-9, the J gene TRBJ2-3; D remains ambiguous. This CDR3 has 12 amino acids. Per the germline V gene, CDR1 is SEHNR and CDR2 is FQNEAQ (reference sequence). V dropped 1 base and J dropped 6 bases, with 5 bases sitting between them. The CDR3 coding sequence is TGTGCCAGCAGCTTAGGGCCCGATACGCAGTATTTT. Its protein product is CASSLGPDTQYF.

This chain joins TRBV7-6 and TRBJ2-7, with D tentatively TRBD1 (6 bases). With 2 bases removed from V and 4 bases from J, the gap between germline ends came to 12 bases. Germline V gene data show CDR1 as SGHVS and CDR2 as FNYEAQ. This CDR3 comprises 14 residues. This CDR3 is CASSLFGRGYEQYF. The CDR3 DNA reads as TGTGCCAGCAGCTTATTCGGAAGGGGGTACGAGCAGTACTTC.

V is TRBV4-2 and J is TRBJ2-7; 12 nucleotides line up with TRBD1. Trimming removed 5 bases from V and 0 bases from J; junction bases left unmatched: 8. The CDR3 runs to 17 residues. Looked up from germline, CDR1 is LGHNA and CDR2 is YNFKEQ. The CDR3 DNA is TGTGCCAGCAGCTTTGGGACAGGGGGCGACAGCTCCTACGAGCAGTACTTC. Amino acid sequence: CASSFGTGGDSSYEQYF.

The chain recombines TRBV30 with TRBJ2-7, with TRBD2 matching over 7 bases. Germline CDR1 GTSNPN, CDR2 SVGIG (reference sequence). The V gene end was trimmed by 0 bases and the J gene end by 3 bases; junction bases not matched to a gene: 5. This CDR3 contains 14 residues. CDR3 nucleotide sequence: TGTGCCTGGAGTGTCGGGGGGTTCGGCTACGAGCAGTACTTC. It is translated as CAWSVGGFGYEQYF.

This sequence joins TRBV6-4 and TRBJ2-1; TRBD2 matches 7 bases. Germline V gene lookup returns CDR1 MRHNA and CDR2 SNTAGT. The CDR3 runs to 13 residues. With V trimmed by 8 bases and J by 7 bases, 8 bases remained unmatched. DNA of the CDR3: TGTGCCAGCGGCGCGGGAGCGGTAAATGAGCAGTTCTTC. This encodes CASGAGAVNEQFF.

This clone was detected a few times. The chain employs TRBV21-1 and TRBJ1-5; whether TRBD1, the table's D call, matches the DNA was not checked. TRBV21-1 constitutes a pseudogene. The CDR3 runs 14 residues. The DNA for the CDR3 is TGTGCCAGCCCTCGGGACAGTTTCAATCAGCCCCAGCATTTT. Translating gives CASPRDSFNQPQHF.

The chain uses TRBV28 and TRBJ2-5; the D gene is possibly TRBD1 (5 bases). Trimming took 1 base from V and 2 from J, leaving 11 bases between them. CDR3 length equals 15 residues. Per germline, CDR1 MDHEN and CDR2 SYDVKM. CDR3 DNA: TGTGCCAGCAGTTTATTTGTAGGGGCACAAGAGACCCAGTACTTC. Protein: CASSLFVGAQETQYF. Filled out from reference TRBV28 and TRBJ2-5, the complete variable domain reads DVKVTQSSRYLVKRTGEKVFLECVQDMDHENMFWYRQDPGLGLRLIYFSYDVKMKEKGDIPEGYSVSREKKERFSLILESASTNQTSMYLCASSLFVGAQETQYFGPGTRLLVL.

This sequence joins TRBV18 and TRBJ2-2, with TRBD2 as a possible D gene (5 bases). This CDR3 has 16 amino acids. CDR1 KGHSH and CDR2 LQKENI come from the germline V gene. Deletions cut 3 bases from V and 1 base from J, with 12 bases between. The CDR3 nucleotides read TGTGCCAGCTCACCCGACGAGGGAGTGAACACCGGGGAGCTGTTTTTT. Translation: CASSPDEGVNTGELFF.

The chain recombines TRBV5-6 with TRBJ2-7; tentatively, D is TRBD2 (6 bases). The ends were cut back, 0 bases at V and 7 bases at J, with 11 bases in the middle. This CDR3 region has 13 residues. Germline-derived CDR1 and CDR2 are SGHDT and YYEEEE. CDR3 nucleotide sequence: TGTGCCAGCAGCTTGGGGGAGGCGGGGGAGCAGTACTTC. It yields the protein CASSLGEAGEQYF.

The V and J genes are TRBV6-6 and TRBJ2-7, with a possible D match to TRBD2 (6 bases). The V and J ends lost 0 bases and 2 bases respectively, with 11 bases between them. From germline, CDR1 is MNHNY and CDR2 SVGAGI (reference sequence). The CDR3 is 15 amino acids. CDR3 region: CASSYSGGSPYEQYF. The DNA for the CDR3 is TGTGCCAGCAGTTACTCTGGAGGGAGTCCCTACGAGCAGTACTTC.

V is TRBV5-6 and J is TRBJ2-7; 10 positions agree with TRBD2. This CDR3 has 15 residues. Unmatched junction bases numbered 2, after V lost 1 base and J lost 1 base. The germline V gene has CDR1 SGHDT and CDR2 YYEEEE. CDR3 region: CASSLLSGRSYEQYF. CDR3 bases: TGTGCCAGCAGCTTGCTTAGCGGGAGGTCCTACGAGCAGTACTTC.

The rearrangement joins TRBV28 to TRBJ2-1; 13 nucleotides agree with TRBD2. CDR1 is MDHEN, CDR2 SYDVKM, per germline. Losses at the gene ends were 5 bases for V and 0 bases for J; bases not matched to a gene: 4. This CDR3 comprises 17 residues. CDR3 DNA: TGTGCCAGCAGTCTCCGGACTAGCGGGAGCTCCTACAATGAGCAGTTCTTC. This gives the protein CASSLRTSGSSYNEQFF.

This clone is medium-sized (0.01 to 0.1%) in the sample. J is TRBJ1-1 and V is TRBV7-9, with TRBD1 identical over 8 bases. The junction had 10 bases not matched to a gene; V was cut back by 4 bases and J by 6 bases. The CDR3 has 15 residues. Germline loops: CDR1 SEHNR, CDR2 FQNEAQ (reference sequence). CDR3 nucleotides: TGTGCCAGCAGCTCAACGACAGGGGTGAAAGCTGAAGCTTTCTTT. It is translated as CASSSTTGVKAEAFF.

The V gene is TRBV4-3, the J gene TRBJ2-7, with D perhaps TRBD2 (6 bases). From germline, CDR1 is LGHNA and CDR2 YSLEER. This CDR3 is 14 amino acids long. V was trimmed by 3 bases and J by 2 bases, leaving 11 bases between them. The CDR3 loop is CASSHGLLTYEQYF. The CDR3 bases are TGCGCCAGCAGCCATGGACTACTAACCTACGAGCAGTACTTC.

V and J are TRBV30 and TRBJ1-5, with D possibly being TRBD1 (6 bases). V was shortened by 3 bases and J by 0 bases, with 18 bases between the two germline ends. Germline V gene data show CDR1 as GTSNPN and CDR2 as SVGIG (reference sequence). CDR3 length: 17 residues. CDR3 bases: TGTGCCTGGAGGGGGACATCACGAGGCAATAGCAATCAGCCCCAGCATTTT. Translated, it gives CAWRGTSRGNSNQPQHF.

This clone was counted between two and nine times. The chain links TRBV19 to TRBJ2-1; D is possibly TRBD2 (7 bases). There are 14 residues in the CDR3. V was cut by 3 bases and J by 4 bases, with 10 bases left in between. Germline V gives CDR1 LNHDA, CDR2 SQIVND (reference sequence). CDR3 DNA sequence: TGTGCCAGTAGTATGGAGGGGGGGTACAATGAGCAGTTCTTC. As protein: CASSMEGGYNEQFF.